The clone carrying this T cell receptor beta chain was counted at least ten times. Whole blood that had not been fractionated was the source of extracted total RNA. Single cDNA molecules in the library carried unique molecular identifiers attached during preparation. Per the original methods: Sampled TCR counts reached a median of approximately 100,000 per sample, with values ranging from roughly 23,224 to 690,600. One entry per CDR3 protein results from TCRdb running MiXCR on the 5' RACE reads. The V and J calls and clone size are TCRdb's, not the authors'. The sample has tens of thousands of distinct CDR3 sequences, more than 7% seen once. The data are from a study of human T cells and chemical hapten exposure. Study context: Minor volume differences among pooled libraries chiefly drove per-sample TCR yield variation.

This clonotype was obtained from a male donor in good health.

The CDR3 sequence: CASSDSETSVNEQFF. CDR3 nucleotides: TGTGCCAGCAGTGACTCCGAGACTAGCGTGAATGAGCAGTTCTTC. The chain links TRBV6-4 to TRBJ2-1; 8 bases map to TRBD2. Per the germline V gene, CDR1 is MRHNA and CDR2 is SNTAGT. The V and J ends lost 0 bases and 7 bases, in that order; junction bases with no gene match: 5. There are 15 residues in the CDR3.